Only a few counts were recorded for the clone carrying this T cell receptor beta chain. The antigen remains undetermined. The data were obtained in a study of human T cells and chemical hapten exposure. Study-wide results and caveats: TCRs exceeding 1 in 1000 frequency stayed unchanged with DPC sensitization.

The time point is: pre-sensitization, week 0. As to treatment: therapeutic diphenylcyclopropenone sensitization with weekly scalp DPC. The study used a library that attached unique molecular identifiers to individual cDNA molecules. MiXCR was run by TCRdb on the RACE reads, yielding one entry per CDR3 protein. The sample has roughly 260,000 distinct CDR3 sequences, approximately 8.6% seen once; the top ten hold roughly 2.5%. Germline CDR1 reads SQVTM; CDR2 reads ANQGSEA. This CDR3 has 19 residues. Trimming left V 0 bases short and J 9 bases short, with 30 bases between. The chain is built from TRBV29-1 and TRBJ2-1; tentatively, D is TRBD2 (6 bases). This clonotype was sampled from a woman aged 40 to 50 with alopecia areata. Some clones in this sample may be carry-over from other donors' samples. The sample here was whole blood, taken in connection with sensitization to the hapten diphenylcyclopropenone (DPC). The DNA of the CDR3 is TGCAGCGTTGAAGATCTTCGTCAGATTGAGGAGGGCCACACACTTGAGCAGTTCTTC. It is translated as CSVEDLRQIEEGHTLEQFF.